This TCR beta chain was captured in a study of T cell responses to AZD1222 COVID-19 vaccine. Comment on this clone: The antigen is not known.

Trimming removed 0 bases at V and 6 bases at J, with 4 bases between. CDR3 size: 12 residues. The germline V gene encodes CDR1 SGHDT and CDR2 YYEEEE. Clones were sequenced by immunoSEQ multiplex PCR, and TCRdb holds only the in-frame ones, with some missing. The sample has 95,000 or so clones, roughly 90% seen once; the top ten hold over 2.5%. Study-level findings and limits: Increased Spike-specific TCR breadth and depth were observed after two AZD1222 doses. No repertoire was sampled before or during the peak T cell response, only after it.

The V gene is TRBV5-6, the J gene TRBJ1-5; D remains ambiguous. The input for sequencing was peripheral blood, taken on day 0 of AZD1222 vaccination. The receptor was derived from an adult in good health. The CDR3 sequence is CASSLGTQPQHF. The CDR3 DNA reads as TGTGCCAGCAGCTTGGGAACTCAGCCCCAGCATTTT. Drawing the rest from reference TRBV5-6 and TRBJ1-5, the complete variable domain is DAGVTQSPTHLIKTRGQQVTLRCSPKSGHDTVSWYQQALGQGPQFIFQYYEEEERQRGNFPDRFSGHQFPNYSSELNVNALLLGDSALYLCASSLGTQPQHFGDGTRLSIL.